This TCR beta chain derives from a study of CD8+CD57+ T cells in acquired aplastic anemia. Study information: CD4+ and CD8+ cells, once sorted, gave DNA averaging approximately 3.4 ug. Notes on the study in general: It was found that some 31 CD8+ CDR3 sequences were shared between patients and controls.

CDR3 and TCR beta VDJ profiling relied on a genomic DNA template. TCRdb called the reads again in MiXCR, with one record for every CDR3 protein. The top ten hold approximately 44% of the sample, which has under 200,000 distinct CDR3 sequences, roughly 64% seen once. Ten or more counts support this clonotype. Its matching antigen is unknown. The V end was cut by 1 base, the J end by 0 bases, with 10 bases between. This CDR3 region has 16 residues. The V and J genes are TRBV12-3 or TRBV12-4 and TRBJ1-5; D is uncertain. Sequenced input: sorted CD4+, CD8+, or CD8+CD57+ T cells (not recorded which) from PBMCs. The source is a human donor with severe aplastic anemia or a healthy control (not recorded which). The CDR3 DNA sequence: TGTGCCAGCAGTTTAGATAGTGAGTATAGCAATCAGCCCCAGCATTTT. This translates into CASSLDSEYSNQPQHF.